A single sample gave rise to the 16 T cell receptor beta chains below, sequenced in a study of cytomegalovirus exposure and HLA in healthy donors. PCR involved 60 Vbeta and 13 Jbeta primers. Produced via immunoSEQ multiplex PCR; TCRdb's table is partial and in-frame only. The table lists approximately 97,000 clones, 80% to 85% of them singletons. Sample: PBMCs. These receptors all come from a woman in her 70s in good health and CMV-seropositive.

The V gene is TRBV9, the J gene TRBJ2-2, with no clear D. Trimming removed 0 bases from V and 1 base from J, with 7 bases in between. The CDR3 is 15 residues long. Germline CDR1 is SGDLS and CDR2 is YYNGEE. The CDR3 region is CASSVAGRNTGELFF. DNA for the CDR3: TGTGCCAGCAGCGTAGCAGGCAGGAACACCGGGGAGCTGTTTTTT.

In its sample, this clone was seen once. The chain uses TRBV7-2 and TRBJ2-3; 10 bases line up with TRBD2. The CDR3 sequence is 18 residues long. CDR1 is SGHTA and CDR2 is FQGNSA in the germline V gene. V gave up 2 bases and J gave up 2 bases; unmatched junction bases: 10. In nucleotides, the CDR3 is TGTGCCAGCAGCTTACGGCCTAGCGGGAGTCTCTTCACAGATACGCAGTATTTT. This gives the protein CASSLRPSGSLFTDTQYF.

The chain uses TRBV2 and TRBJ1-5, with D maybe TRBD1 (5 bases). This CDR3 is 15 amino acids long. Germline V gives CDR1 SNHLY, CDR2 FYNNEI. The V end lost 5 bases, the J end lost 3 bases, and 14 bases lay between the germline ends. The CDR3 reads CASSFSRVSNQPQHF. CDR3 in DNA: TGTGCCAGCAGTTTCTCCAGGGTTTCCAATCAGCCCCAGCATTTT.

This sequence joins TRBV15 and TRBJ2-1; 13 bases line up with TRBD2. The J segment lost 3 bases and the V segment lost 4 bases, leaving 9 bases of the junction unmatched. CDR3 length: 18 amino acids. Germline CDR1 is LNHNV and CDR2 is YYDKDF (reference sequence). CDR3 sequence reads: CATSTTSGRTSIYNEQFF. DNA of the CDR3: TGTGCCACCAGCACGACTAGCGGGAGGACTTCGATCTACAATGAGCAGTTCTTC.

The V and J genes are TRBV5-1 and TRBJ2-3, with D possibly TRBD2 on 6 matching bases. V lost 4 bases, J lost 5 bases, and 11 bases lay in between. The CDR3 loop spans 13 amino acids. Germline assignment: CDR1 SGHRS and CDR2 YFSETQ. The CDR3 protein is CASSRGRRDTQYF. As DNA, the CDR3 is TGCGCCAGCAGCCGGGGGAGACGAGATACGCAGTATTTT.

V is TRBV25-1 and J is TRBJ1-5; 8 nucleotides line up with TRBD1. In germline, CDR1 is MGHDK, CDR2 SYGVNS. The length of the CDR3 is 15 residues. Trimming at V came to 3 bases and at J to 7 bases, leaving 8 bases not matched to a gene. The CDR3 sequence is CASSEGDRPDQPQHF. CDR3 nucleotide sequence: TGTGCCAGCAGTGAGGGGGACAGGCCAGACCAGCCCCAGCATTTT.

This clone came up once. The V gene is TRBV5-1, the J gene TRBJ2-3; TRBD2 matches 9 bases. Germline V gives CDR1 SGHRS, CDR2 YFSETQ. The V segment lost 4 bases and the J segment 2 bases; nucleotides outside the gene matches: 5. This CDR3 has 15 residues. As DNA, the CDR3 is TGCGCCAGCAGCCTTAGCGGGAGCATCACAGATACGCAGTATTTT. It specifies CASSLSGSITDTQYF.

This clone appeared a few times. J is TRBJ2-7 and V is TRBV19; D may be TRBD1 (5 bases). CDR1 and CDR2 from the germline V gene are LNHDA and SQIVND (reference sequence). The CDR3 has 15 residues. V lost 5 bases and J 2 bases, leaving 16 bases between the germline ends. The CDR3: CASSLTGAEPYEQYF. CDR3 bases: TGTGCCAGTAGTTTAACTGGGGCAGAACCCTACGAGCAGTACTTC.

The chain's CDR3 is CASSSSDRVYYGYTF. DNA for the CDR3: TGTGCCAGCAGCTCCTCGGACAGGGTTTACTATGGCTACACCTTC. This rearrangement joins TRBV7-9 to TRBJ1-2, with TRBD1 identical over 8 bases. The germline V gene encodes CDR1 SEHNR and CDR2 FQNEAQ (reference sequence). V trimming: 4 bases; J trimming: 3 bases; junction bases outside the gene matches: 7. This CDR3 has 15 amino acids.

The gene calls are TRBV6-6 and TRBJ2-7, with 7 positions matching TRBD1. The germline V gene encodes CDR1 MNHNY and CDR2 SVGAGI (reference sequence). Trimming removed 10 bases from V and 5 bases from J; junction bases left unmatched: 11. CDR3 length: 13 amino acids. CDR3 amino acids: CATERQGLDEQYF. The CDR3 nucleotides read TGTGCCACGGAAAGACAGGGTCTCGACGAGCAGTACTTC.

The chain has TRBV5-6 and TRBJ2-5; 8 bases agree with TRBD1. V shed 5 bases and J 0 bases; nucleotides not matched to a gene: 3. Germline-derived CDR1 and CDR2 are SGHDT and YYEEEE. The CDR3 runs 14 residues. CDR3 region: CASSPDRDQETQYF. The CDR3 nucleotides read TGTGCCAGCAGTCCGGACAGGGACCAAGAGACCCAGTACTTC.

This clone was counted a few times. The rearrangement joins TRBV29-1 to TRBJ1-5, with 8 bases fitting TRBD1. CDR3 length: 13 residues. V shed 7 bases, J shed 6 bases, and the junction held 8 bases outside the gene matches. CDR1 is SQVTM, CDR2 ANQGSEA, per germline. In DNA form, the CDR3 reads TGCAGCGCCACGCAGGGGGCTAGTCAGCCCCAGCATTTT. Its translation: CSATQGASQPQHF.

The rearrangement uses TRBV10-1 and TRBJ2-5; 10 nucleotides align to TRBD2. With V trimmed by 4 bases and J by 1 base, 3 bases remained unmatched. Germline CDR1 is WNHNN and CDR2 is SYGVQD (reference sequence). This CDR3 comprises 15 residues. DNA for the CDR3: TGCGCCAGCAGTGCTAGCGGGAGTTCCCAAGAGACCCAGTACTTC. It encodes CASSASGSSQETQYF.

This chain connects TRBV11-3 to TRBJ2-7; D remains ambiguous. Trimming removed 6 bases from V and 1 base from J, with 4 bases in between. The CDR3 is 11 amino acids. Germline-derived CDR1 and CDR2 are SGHNT and YENEEA. CDR3 coding DNA: TGTGCCAGCAGGAGTTCCTACGAGCAGTACTTC. It translates to CASRSSYEQYF.

The J gene is TRBJ2-5, the V gene TRBV7-2; possible D gene TRBD1, 5 bases. V lost 5 bases and J lost 1, with 20 bases in between. Per germline, CDR1 SGHTA and CDR2 FQGNSA. The CDR3 runs 17 residues. The CDR3 here is CASSRYATGVTQETQYF. For the CDR3, the DNA is TGTGCCAGCAGCCGATATGCTACAGGAGTAACCCAAGAGACCCAGTACTTC.

This chain links TRBV2 with TRBJ2-5; D perhaps matches TRBD1 (6 bases). V was shortened by 6 bases and J by 2 bases, with 13 bases between the two germline ends. CDR1 is SNHLY and CDR2 is FYNNEI in the germline V gene. This CDR3 comprises 14 residues. CDR3 nucleotides: TGTGCCAGCAGGGACAGTACTAAGCAAGAGACCCAGTACTTC. The encoded protein is CASRDSTKQETQYF.